This T cell receptor beta chain came from a study of chronic HIV infection and antiretroviral therapy. There are many counts of this clonotype. Using its own MiXCR run on the 5' RACE reads, TCRdb lists one record per CDR3 protein. The repertoire holds tens of thousands of distinct CDR3 sequences, with 8.2% as singletons. This CDR3 is 17 amino acids long. The trim removed 5 bases at V and 1 base at J, leaving 14 bases unmatched. Germline V gene data show CDR1 as SNHLY and CDR2 as FYNNEI. The sequencing sample was made of peripheral blood. This TCR derives from an adult who had HIV and had not received antiretroviral therapy, or was an uninfected healthy control (not recorded which). The chain links TRBV2 to TRBJ2-7, with TRBD1 identical over 7 bases. The CDR3 sequence: CASSLSKDRRGSYEQYF. CDR3 nucleotide sequence: TGTGCCAGCAGTCTATCCAAGGACAGGCGCGGGTCCTACGAGCAGTACTTC.